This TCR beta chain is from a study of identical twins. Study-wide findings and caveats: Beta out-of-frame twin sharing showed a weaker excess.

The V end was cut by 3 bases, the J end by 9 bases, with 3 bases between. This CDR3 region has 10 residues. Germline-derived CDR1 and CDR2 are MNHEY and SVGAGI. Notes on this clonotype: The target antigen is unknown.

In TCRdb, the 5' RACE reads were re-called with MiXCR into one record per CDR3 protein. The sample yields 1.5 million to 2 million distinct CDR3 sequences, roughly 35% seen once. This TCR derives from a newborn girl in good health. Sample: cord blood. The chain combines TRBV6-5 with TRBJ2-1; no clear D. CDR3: CASSYGEQFF. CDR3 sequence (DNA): TGTGCCAGCAGTTATGGTGAGCAGTTCTTC.